This TCR beta chain was sequenced during a study of T cell repertoires in cytomegalovirus infection. Study background: Researchers turned to recently identified HLA-C-restricted CMV epitopes as well as well-studied HLA-B-restricted ones.

Study-level findings and limits: What dominated the ex vivo response were HLA-C-restricted CMV-specific TCR beta clonotypes.

In TCRdb, the reads were re-called with MiXCR into one record per CDR3 protein. The profile covers about 55,000 distinct CDR3 sequences, with roughly 20% appearing a single time and roughly 67% taken by the ten largest. V gave up 8 bases and J gave up 2 bases, with 12 bases separating them. Looked up from germline, CDR1 is MNHNS and CDR2 is SASEGT. CDR3 size: 13 residues. As for this clonotype: What it recognizes is unknown.

The rearrangement uses TRBV6-1 and TRBJ2-5; no reliable D call. The source is a human donor in good health (CMV status not recorded). Some clones in this sample may be carry-over from other donors' samples. The sequencing used CD8+ T cells from cultured PBMCs, collected from culture after CMV antigen stimulation. The CDR3 loop is CASSFGEQETQYF. In DNA, the CDR3 is TGTGCCAGCTCATTCGGAGAACAAGAGACCCAGTACTTC.